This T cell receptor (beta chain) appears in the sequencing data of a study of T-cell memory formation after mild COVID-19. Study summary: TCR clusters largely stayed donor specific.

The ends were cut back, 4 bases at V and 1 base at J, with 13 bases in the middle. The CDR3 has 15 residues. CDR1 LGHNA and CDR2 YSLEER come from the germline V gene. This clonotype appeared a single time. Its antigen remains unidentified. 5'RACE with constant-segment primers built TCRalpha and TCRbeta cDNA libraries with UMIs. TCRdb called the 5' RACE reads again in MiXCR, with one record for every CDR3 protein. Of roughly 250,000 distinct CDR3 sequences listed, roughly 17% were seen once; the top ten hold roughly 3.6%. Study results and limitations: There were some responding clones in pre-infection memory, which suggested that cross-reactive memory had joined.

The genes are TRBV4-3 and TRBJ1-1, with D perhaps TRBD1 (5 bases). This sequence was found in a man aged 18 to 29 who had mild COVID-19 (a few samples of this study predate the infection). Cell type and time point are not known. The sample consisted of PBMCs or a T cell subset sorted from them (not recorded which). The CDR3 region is CASSPGQSGNTEAFF. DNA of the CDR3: TGCGCCAGCAGCCCAGGGCAGTCGGGGAACACTGAAGCTTTCTTT.